These T cell receptor beta chains were read from a single sample in a study of blood T cell repertoires in COVID-19. Generated by immunoSEQ multiplex PCR, the TCRdb table keeps only in-frame clones and is missing some. Of about 220,000 clones listed, 82% were seen once; the top ten hold 3% to 4%. Sequencing was performed on PBMCs or T cells enriched from blood (not recorded which). These TCRs come from a woman aged 60-75 years who had recovered from COVID-19. CDR3s include the opening cysteine and the closing phenylalanine or tryptophan. A D gene is named only where the DNA matches it firmly. The size field is filled for only some rows; it gives once, few, many or a size class.

CASSGLLAGNNEQFF TGTGCCAGCAGTGGCTTACTAGCGGGAAACAATGAGCAGTTCTTC TRBJ2-1 . TRBD2 TRBV6-6
CASSQETGNIQYF TGTGCCAGCAGCCAAGAGACAGGGAACATTCAGTACTTC TRBJ2-4 . TRBD1 TRBV4-2
CASSSEGTVNEKLFF TGTGCCAGCAGCTCCGAAGGGACAGTTAATGAAAAACTGTTTTTT TRBJ1-4 . TRBD1 TRBV7-2
CASSPGSRLAAEQYF TGTGCCAGCAGCCCAGGGTCGAGACTAGCTGCCGAGCAGTACTTC TRBJ2-7 . TRBD2 TRBV14
CASSLAYAGGPYNEQFF TGTGCCAGCAGCTTAGCATACGCGGGGGGGCCCTACAATGAGCAGTTCTTC TRBJ2-1 . TRBD2 TRBV7-2
CASSSDRNYGYTF TGTGCCAGCAGTTCGGACAGGAACTATGGCTACACCTTC TRBJ1-2 . TRBD1 TRBV12-3/TRBV12-4
CASSPVFSSSYNEQFF TGTGCCAGCAGCCCAGTGTTTTCTAGCTCCTACAATGAGCAGTTCTTC TRBJ2-1 . . TRBV7-9
CASSKWDSSNSPLHF TGTGCCAGCAGCAAATGGGACAGTTCTAATTCACCCCTCCACTTT TRBJ1-6 . TRBD1 TRBV5-4
CASSQGRTSGSADTQYF TGTGCCAGCAGCCAAGGGCGGACTAGCGGGAGTGCAGATACGCAGTATTTT TRBJ2-3 . TRBD2 TRBV3-1/TRBV3-2
CATSLFGGGQTQYF TGTGCCACGTCCCTATTCGGGGGGGGGCAGACCCAGTACTTC TRBJ2-5 . TRBD2 TRBV15
CASSFKGARGYTF TGTGCCAGCAGCTTTAAGGGGGCAAGAGGCTACACCTTC TRBJ1-2 . TRBD1 TRBV5-4
CASSFRLALVSYEQYF TGTGCCAGCAGTTTTCGACTAGCCTTAGTTTCCTACGAGCAGTACTTC TRBJ2-7 . TRBD2 TRBV27
CASSQDESGAQTQYF TGCGCCAGCAGCCAAGATGAGAGCGGCGCTCAGACCCAGTACTTC TRBJ2-5 few . TRBV4-1
CASSVLAGDNNEQFF TGCGCCAGCAGCGTCCTAGCGGGAGACAACAATGAGCAGTTCTTC TRBJ2-1 . TRBD2 TRBV5-1
CASSHPGLAGGPGNEQFF TGTGCCAGCAGCCACCCGGGACTAGCGGGGGGGCCGGGAAATGAGCAGTTCTTC TRBJ2-1 . TRBD2 TRBV7-2
CASSPPGQGTFGKLFF TGTGCCAGCTCACCACCTGGACAGGGGACGTTTGGAAAACTGTTTTTT TRBJ1-4 . TRBD1 TRBV18
CASSEYRELSDTQYF TGTGCCAGCAGTGAGTACAGGGAGCTCAGCGATACGCAGTATTTT TRBJ2-3 once . TRBV6-2/TRBV6-3
CASSTGLEQYF TGTGCCAGCTCAACAGGGTTGGAGCAGTACTTC TRBJ2-7 . . TRBV18
CASSTKIGRKETQYF TGTGCCAGCAGCACAAAAATCGGGAGGAAAGAGACCCAGTACTTC TRBJ2-5 once TRBD2 TRBV5-4
CASSARTGWNPEAFF TGTGCCAGCAGTGCCCGGACAGGGTGGAACCCCGAAGCTTTCTTT TRBJ1-1 . TRBD1 TRBV27
CASSEGGLYF TGTGCCAGCAGTGAAGGGGGCCTGTATTTT TRBJ2-3 . . TRBV25-1
CASSNLGGEDTEAFF TGTGCCAGCTCGAACCTTGGTGGCGAGGACACTGAAGCTTTCTTT TRBJ1-1 . . TRBV18
CASSLVQDSDLRETQYF TGTGCCAGCAGCTTGGTCCAGGACAGCGATCTTCGGGAGACCCAGTACTTC TRBJ2-5 . . TRBV5-4
CSVVAAQETQYF TGCAGCGTTGTTGCGGCCCAAGAGACCCAGTACTTC TRBJ2-5 . . TRBV29-1
CASSIVSGWNQPQHF TGTGCCAGTAGTATAGTGTCAGGGTGGAATCAGCCCCAGCATTTT TRBJ1-5 . . TRBV19
CASSLTYRSEKLFF TGTGCCAGCAGCCTGACATACCGGTCCGAAAAACTGTTTTTT TRBJ1-4 . . TRBV9
CASSQRQGGGTEAFF TGTGCCAGCAGCCAACGCCAGGGGGGTGGCACTGAAGCTTTCTTT TRBJ1-1 . TRBD1 TRBV7-9
CASSGGGRAPGELFF TGTGCCAGCAGCGGTGGCGGGAGGGCCCCCGGGGAGCTGTTTTTT TRBJ2-2 . TRBD2 TRBV7-9
CASSHREEIDEQFF TGTGCCAGCAGCCATCGGGAGGAGATCGATGAGCAGTTCTTC TRBJ2-1 . TRBD2 TRBV7-2
CASSGPLTANYGYTF TGTGCCAGCAGCGGACCCCTGACAGCTAACTATGGCTACACCTTC TRBJ1-2 . . TRBV7-2
CASSLGTGVAETQYF TGTGCCAGCAGTTTAGGGACAGGGGTTGCGGAGACCCAGTACTTC TRBJ2-5 . TRBD1 TRBV28